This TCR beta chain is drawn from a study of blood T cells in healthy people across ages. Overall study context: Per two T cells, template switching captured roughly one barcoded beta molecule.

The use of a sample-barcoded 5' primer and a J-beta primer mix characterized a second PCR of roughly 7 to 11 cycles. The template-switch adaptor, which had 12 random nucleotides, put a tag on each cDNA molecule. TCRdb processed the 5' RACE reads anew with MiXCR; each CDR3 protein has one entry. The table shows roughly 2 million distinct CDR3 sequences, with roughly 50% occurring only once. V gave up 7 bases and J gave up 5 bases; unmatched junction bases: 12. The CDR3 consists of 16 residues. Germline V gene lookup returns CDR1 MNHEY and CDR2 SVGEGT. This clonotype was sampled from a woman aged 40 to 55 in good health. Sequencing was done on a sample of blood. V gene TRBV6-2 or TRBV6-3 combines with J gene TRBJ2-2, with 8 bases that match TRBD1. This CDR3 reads CASNPQGARETGELFF. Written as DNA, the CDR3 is TGTGCCAGCAATCCCCAGGGGGCTAGGGAAACCGGGGAGCTGTTTTTT.